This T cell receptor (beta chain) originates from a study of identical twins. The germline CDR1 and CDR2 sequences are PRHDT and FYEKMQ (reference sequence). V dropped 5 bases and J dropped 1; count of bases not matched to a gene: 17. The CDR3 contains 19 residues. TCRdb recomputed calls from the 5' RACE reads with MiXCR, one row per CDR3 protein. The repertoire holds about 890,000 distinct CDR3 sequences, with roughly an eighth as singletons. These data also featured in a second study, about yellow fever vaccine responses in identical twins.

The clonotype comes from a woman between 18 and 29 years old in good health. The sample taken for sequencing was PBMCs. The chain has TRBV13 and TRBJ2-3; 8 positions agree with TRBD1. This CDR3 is CASSIGQGRRAGRTDTQYF. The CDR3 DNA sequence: TGTGCCAGCAGCATCGGACAGGGCCGGAGGGCGGGCCGCACAGATACGCAGTATTTT. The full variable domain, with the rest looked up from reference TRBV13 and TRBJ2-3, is AAGVIQSPRHLIKEKRETATLKCYPIPRHDTVYWYQQGPGQDPQFLISFYEKMQSDKGSIPDRFSAQQFSDYHSELNMSSLELGDSALYFCASSIGQGRRAGRTDTQYFGPGTRLTVL.